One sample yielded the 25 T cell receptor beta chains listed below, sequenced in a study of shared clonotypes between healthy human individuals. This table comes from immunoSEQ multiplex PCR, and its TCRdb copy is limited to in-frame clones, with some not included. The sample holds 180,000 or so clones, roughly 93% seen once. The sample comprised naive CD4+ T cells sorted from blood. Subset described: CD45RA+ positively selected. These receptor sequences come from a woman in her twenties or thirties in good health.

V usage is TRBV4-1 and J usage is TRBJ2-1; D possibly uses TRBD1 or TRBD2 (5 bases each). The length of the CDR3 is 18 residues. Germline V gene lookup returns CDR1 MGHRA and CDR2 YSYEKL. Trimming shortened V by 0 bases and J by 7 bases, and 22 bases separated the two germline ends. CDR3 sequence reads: CASSQDLRTGTLLNEQFF. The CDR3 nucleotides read TGCGCCAGCAGCCAAGATCTACGCACGGGGACCCTATTGAATGAGCAGTTCTTC.

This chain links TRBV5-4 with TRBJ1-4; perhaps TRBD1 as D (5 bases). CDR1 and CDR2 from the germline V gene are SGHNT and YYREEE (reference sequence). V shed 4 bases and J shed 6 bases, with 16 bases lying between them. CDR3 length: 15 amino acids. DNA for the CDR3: TGTGCCAGCAGCACGGGCCAGGGTCTGGATGAAAAACTGTTTTTT. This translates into CASSTGQGLDEKLFF. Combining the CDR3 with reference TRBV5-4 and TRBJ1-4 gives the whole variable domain ETGVTQSPTHLIKTRGQQVTLRCSSQSGHNTVSWYQQALGQGPQFIFQYYREEENGRGNFPPRFSGLQFPNYSSELNVNALELDDSALYLCASSTGQGLDEKLFFGSGTQLSVL.

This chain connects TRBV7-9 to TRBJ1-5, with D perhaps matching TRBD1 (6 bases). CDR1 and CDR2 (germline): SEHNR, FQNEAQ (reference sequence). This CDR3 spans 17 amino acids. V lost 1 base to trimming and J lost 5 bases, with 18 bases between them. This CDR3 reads CASSLGQGFRLDQPQHF. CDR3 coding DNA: TGTGCCAGCAGCTTAGGGCAGGGGTTCAGGTTGGATCAGCCCCAGCATTTT.

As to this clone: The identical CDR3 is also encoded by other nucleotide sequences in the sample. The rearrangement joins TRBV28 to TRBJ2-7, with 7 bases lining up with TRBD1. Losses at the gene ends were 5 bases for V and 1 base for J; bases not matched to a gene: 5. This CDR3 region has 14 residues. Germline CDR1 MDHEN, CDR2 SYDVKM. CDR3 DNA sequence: TGTGCCAGCAGTCTCCGACAGGGTTCCTACGAGCAGTACTTC. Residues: CASSLRQGSYEQYF.

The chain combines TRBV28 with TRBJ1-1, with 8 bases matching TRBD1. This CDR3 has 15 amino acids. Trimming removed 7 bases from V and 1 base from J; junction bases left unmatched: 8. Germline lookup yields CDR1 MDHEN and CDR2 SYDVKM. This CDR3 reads CASKESGTGNTEAFF. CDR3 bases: TGTGCCAGCAAGGAATCCGGGACAGGGAACACTGAAGCTTTCTTT.

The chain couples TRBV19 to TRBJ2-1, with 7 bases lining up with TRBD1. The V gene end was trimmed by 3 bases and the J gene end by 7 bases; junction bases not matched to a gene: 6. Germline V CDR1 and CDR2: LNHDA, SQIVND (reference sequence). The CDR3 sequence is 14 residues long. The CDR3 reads CASSIKDRANEQFF. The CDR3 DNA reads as TGTGCCAGTAGTATTAAAGACAGGGCAAATGAGCAGTTCTTC.

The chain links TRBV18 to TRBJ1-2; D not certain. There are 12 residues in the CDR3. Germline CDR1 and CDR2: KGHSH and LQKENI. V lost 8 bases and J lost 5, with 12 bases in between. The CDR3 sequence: CASESPGYGYTF. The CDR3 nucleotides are TGTGCCAGCGAAAGTCCGGGGTATGGCTACACCTTC.

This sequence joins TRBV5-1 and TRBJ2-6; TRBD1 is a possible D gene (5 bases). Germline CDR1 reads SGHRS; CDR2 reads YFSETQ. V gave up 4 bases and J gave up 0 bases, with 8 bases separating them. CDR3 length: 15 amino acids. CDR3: CASSDSLSGANVLTF. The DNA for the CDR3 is TGCGCCAGCAGCGACAGCCTCTCTGGGGCCAACGTCCTGACTTTC.

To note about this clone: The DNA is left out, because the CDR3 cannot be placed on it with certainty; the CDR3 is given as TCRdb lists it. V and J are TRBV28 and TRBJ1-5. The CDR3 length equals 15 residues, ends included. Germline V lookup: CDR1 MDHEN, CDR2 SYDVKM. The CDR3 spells CASSSSGQSNQPQHF.

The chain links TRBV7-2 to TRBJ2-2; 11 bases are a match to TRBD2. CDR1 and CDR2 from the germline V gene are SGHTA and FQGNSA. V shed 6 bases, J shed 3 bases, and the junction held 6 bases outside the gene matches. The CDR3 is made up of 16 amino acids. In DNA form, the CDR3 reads TGTGCCAGCAGTTCCGGACTAGCGGGCTACACCGGGGAGCTGTTTTTT. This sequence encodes CASSSGLAGYTGELFF.

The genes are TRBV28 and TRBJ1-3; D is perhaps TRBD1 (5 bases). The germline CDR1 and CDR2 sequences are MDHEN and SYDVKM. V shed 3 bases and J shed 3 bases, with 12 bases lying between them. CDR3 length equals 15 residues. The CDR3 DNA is TGTGCCAGCAGTTTTTTTACAGGCGATGGAAACACCATATATTTT. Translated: CASSFFTGDGNTIYF.

The CDR3 DNA sequence: TGTGCCAGCAGTGCGGGACCGTTTAATGAAAAACTGTTTTTT. Translating gives CASSAGPFNEKLFF. The chain joins TRBV6-4 to TRBJ1-4, with D tentatively TRBD1 (5 bases). V was trimmed by 4 bases and J by 4 bases, leaving 10 bases between them. CDR1 and CDR2 (germline): MRHNA, SNTAGT. The CDR3 spans 14 residues.

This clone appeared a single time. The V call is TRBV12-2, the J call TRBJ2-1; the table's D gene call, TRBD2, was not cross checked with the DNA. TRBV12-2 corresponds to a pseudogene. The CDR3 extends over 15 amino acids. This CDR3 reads CASRPRTSGSIEQFF. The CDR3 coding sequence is TGTGCAAGTCGCCCGAGGACTAGCGGGAGTATTGAGCAGTTCTTC.

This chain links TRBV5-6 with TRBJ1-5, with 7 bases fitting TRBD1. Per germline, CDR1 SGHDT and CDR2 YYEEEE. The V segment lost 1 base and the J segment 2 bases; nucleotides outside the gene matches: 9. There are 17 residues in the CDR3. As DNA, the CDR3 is TGTGCCAGCAGCTTGAAAGGGGGCGGTTGGGGCAATCAGCCCCAGCATTTT. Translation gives CASSLKGGGWGNQPQHF.

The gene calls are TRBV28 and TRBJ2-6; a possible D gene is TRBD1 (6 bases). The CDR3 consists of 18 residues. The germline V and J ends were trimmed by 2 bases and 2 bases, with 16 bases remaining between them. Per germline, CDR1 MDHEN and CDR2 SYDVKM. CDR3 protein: CASSLNGRGRTGANVLTF. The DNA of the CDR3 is TGTGCCAGCAGTTTAAATGGCAGGGGCCGTACTGGGGCCAACGTCCTGACTTTC.

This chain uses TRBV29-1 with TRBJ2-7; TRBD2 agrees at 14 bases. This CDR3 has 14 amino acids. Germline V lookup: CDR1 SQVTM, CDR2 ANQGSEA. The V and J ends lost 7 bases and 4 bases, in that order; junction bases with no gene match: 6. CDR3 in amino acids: CSAGGLAGEYEQYF. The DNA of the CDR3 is TGCAGCGCCGGGGGACTAGCGGGAGAATACGAGCAGTACTTC.

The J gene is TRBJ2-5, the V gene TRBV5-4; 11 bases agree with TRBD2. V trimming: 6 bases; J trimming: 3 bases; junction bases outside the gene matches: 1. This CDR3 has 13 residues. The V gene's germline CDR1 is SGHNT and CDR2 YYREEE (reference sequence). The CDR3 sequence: CASTGLAEETQYF. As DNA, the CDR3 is TGTGCCAGCACGGGACTAGCGGAAGAGACCCAGTACTTC.

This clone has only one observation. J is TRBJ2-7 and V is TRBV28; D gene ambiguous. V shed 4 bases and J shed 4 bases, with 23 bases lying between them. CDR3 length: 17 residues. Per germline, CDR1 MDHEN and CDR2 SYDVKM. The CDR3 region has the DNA TGTGCCAGCAGTTCTAATCGGGTCTTCTTCTTGACGTACGAGCAGTACTTC. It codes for CASSSNRVFFLTYEQYF.

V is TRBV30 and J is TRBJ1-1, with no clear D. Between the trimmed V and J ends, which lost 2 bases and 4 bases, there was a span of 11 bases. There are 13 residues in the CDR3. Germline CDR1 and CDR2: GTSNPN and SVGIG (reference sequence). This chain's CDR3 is CAWSPYGGTEAFF. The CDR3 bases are TGTGCCTGGAGTCCCTATGGTGGCACTGAAGCTTTCTTT.

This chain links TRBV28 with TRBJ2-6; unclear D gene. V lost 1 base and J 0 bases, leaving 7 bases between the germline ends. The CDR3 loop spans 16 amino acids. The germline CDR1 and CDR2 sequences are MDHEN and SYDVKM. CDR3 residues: CASSLFGSSGANVLTF. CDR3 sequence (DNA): TGTGCCAGCAGTTTATTCGGATCCTCTGGGGCCAACGTCCTGACTTTC. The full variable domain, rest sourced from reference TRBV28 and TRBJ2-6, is DVKVTQSSRYLVKRTGEKVFLECVQDMDHENMFWYRQDPGLGLRLIYFSYDVKMKEKGDIPEGYSVSREKKERFSLILESASTNQTSMYLCASSLFGSSGANVLTFGAGSRLTVL.

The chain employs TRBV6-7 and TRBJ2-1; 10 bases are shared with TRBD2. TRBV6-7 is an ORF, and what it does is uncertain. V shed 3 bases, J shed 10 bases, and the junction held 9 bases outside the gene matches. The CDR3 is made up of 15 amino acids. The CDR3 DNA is TGTGCCAGCAGTTATGGGCTAGCGGGAGATGAGGAGCAGTTCTTC. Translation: CASSYGLAGDEEQFF.

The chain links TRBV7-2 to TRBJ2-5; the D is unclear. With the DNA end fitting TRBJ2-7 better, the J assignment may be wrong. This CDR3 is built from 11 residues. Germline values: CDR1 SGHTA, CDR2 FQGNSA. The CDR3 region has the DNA TGTGCCAGCAGCTTTTTGTACGAGCAGTACTTC. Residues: CASSFLYEQYF.

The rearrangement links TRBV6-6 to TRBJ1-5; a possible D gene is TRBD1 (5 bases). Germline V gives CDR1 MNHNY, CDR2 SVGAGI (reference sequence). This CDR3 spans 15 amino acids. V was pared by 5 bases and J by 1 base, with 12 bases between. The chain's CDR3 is CASSKPTESNQPQHF. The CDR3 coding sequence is TGTGCCAGCAGTAAGCCGACAGAGAGCAATCAGCCCCAGCATTTT.

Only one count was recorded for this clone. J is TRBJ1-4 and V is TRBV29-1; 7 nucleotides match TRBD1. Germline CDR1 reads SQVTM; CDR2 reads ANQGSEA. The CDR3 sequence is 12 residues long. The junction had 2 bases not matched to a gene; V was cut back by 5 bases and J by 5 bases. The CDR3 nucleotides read TGCAGCGTTCCGGGACAGAATGAAAAACTGTTTTTT. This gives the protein CSVPGQNEKLFF. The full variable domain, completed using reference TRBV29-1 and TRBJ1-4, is SAVISQKPSRDICQRGTSLTIQCQVDSQVTMMFWYRQQPGQSLTLIATANQGSEATYESGFVIDKFPISRPNLTFSTLTVSNMSPEDSSIYLCSVPGQNEKLFFGSGTQLSVL.

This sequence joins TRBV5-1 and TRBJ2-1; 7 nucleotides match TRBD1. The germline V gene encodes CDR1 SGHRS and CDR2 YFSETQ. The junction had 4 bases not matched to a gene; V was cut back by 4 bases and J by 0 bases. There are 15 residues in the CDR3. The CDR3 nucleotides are TGCGCCAGCAGCGCCACAGGGGCCTCCTACAATGAGCAGTTCTTC. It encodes CASSATGASYNEQFF.